The 15 T cell receptor beta chains below all came from one sample that was sequenced in a study of OX40 agonist ivuxolimab in advanced cancers. Sequenced by immunoSEQ multiplex PCR; TCRdb stores in-frame clones only, minus some. Among tens of thousands of clones listed, 87% were seen once. The source material was CD4+ or CD8+ T cells sorted from blood, sampled in a trial of the OX40 agonist ivuxolimab. These receptors all stem from an adult with an advanced solid tumor such as melanoma, head and neck, liver or kidney cancer.

The CDR3: CASSPQGTNQPQHF. In nucleotides, the CDR3 is TGTGCCAGCAGCCCGCAGGGGACCAATCAGCCCCAGCATTTT. The J gene is TRBJ1-5, the V gene TRBV9; D might be TRBD1 (6 bases). Per the germline V gene, CDR1 is SGDLS and CDR2 is YYNGEE. This CDR3 has 14 residues. V gave up 4 bases and J gave up 3 bases, with 11 bases separating them.

The rearrangement uses TRBV27 and TRBJ1-4; no reliable D call. This CDR3 has 15 amino acids. V gave up 3 bases and J gave up 7 bases, with 15 bases separating them. Germline V gene lookup returns CDR1 MNHEY and CDR2 SMNVEV (reference sequence). The CDR3 coding sequence is TGTGCCAGCAGTTTCGCCGGGAGGGCTAGTGAAAAACTGTTTTTT. This gives the protein CASSFAGRASEKLFF.

The chain joins TRBV6-5 to TRBJ1-4, with D maybe TRBD1 (5 bases). The germline CDR1 and CDR2 sequences are MNHEY and SVGAGI. Trimming took 6 bases from V and 4 from J, leaving 15 bases between them. CDR3 length: 15 amino acids. This chain's CDR3 is CASSATEGSNEKLFF. DNA for the CDR3: TGTGCCAGCAGCGCGACAGAGGGTAGTAATGAAAAACTGTTTTTT.

The rearrangement joins TRBV5-6 to TRBJ1-6; TRBD1 matches at 8 bases. Germline V gives CDR1 SGHDT, CDR2 YYEEEE. The V and J ends lost 7 bases and 0 bases, in that order; junction bases with no gene match: 12. The CDR3 is 18 amino acids. The CDR3 loop is CASGNKQGGGSYNSPLHF. CDR3 nucleotide sequence: TGTGCCAGCGGGAACAAACAGGGGGGTGGCTCCTATAATTCACCCCTCCACTTT.

The V and J genes are TRBV6-5 and TRBJ1-2; no firm D call. The CDR3 sequence is 11 residues long. Trimming took 2 bases from V and 4 from J, leaving 2 bases between them. Per the germline V gene, CDR1 is MNHEY and CDR2 is SVGAGI. CDR3 nucleotides: TGTGCCAGCAGTTACGGCTATGGCTACACCTTC. This encodes CASSYGYGYTF.

The chain uses TRBV7-2 and TRBJ1-5; perhaps TRBD1 as D (5 bases). With 2 bases removed from V and 0 bases from J, the gap between germline ends came to 20 bases. Germline CDR1 reads SGHTA; CDR2 reads FQGNSA. The CDR3 contains 19 residues. The CDR3 spells CASSLHAADRLYSNQPQHF. The CDR3 DNA reads as TGTGCCAGCAGCTTACACGCAGCAGACAGATTGTATAGCAATCAGCCCCAGCATTTT.

The chain couples TRBV6-1 to TRBJ2-7; TRBD1 might be the D (6 bases). CDR1 and CDR2 (germline): MNHNS, SASEGT. The V end was cut by 10 bases, the J end by 2 bases, with 12 bases between. The CDR3 loop spans 12 amino acids. Here the CDR3 DNA reads TGTGCCACCGAGTGGACAGCCTACGAGCAGTACTTC. This encodes CATEWTAYEQYF.

V gene TRBV10-3 combines with J gene TRBJ1-2; D possibly corresponds to TRBD1 (5 bases). Germline-derived CDR1 and CDR2 are ENHRY and SYGVKD. The ends were cut back, 4 bases at V and 2 bases at J, with 8 bases in the middle. The CDR3 runs to 13 residues. CDR3 amino acids: CAISVQGNYGYTF. CDR3 DNA sequence: TGTGCCATCAGTGTCCAGGGAAACTATGGCTACACCTTC.

This clone turned up a few times. This chain links TRBV6-1 with TRBJ1-5, with D tentatively TRBD1 (6 bases). V was trimmed by 6 bases and J by 5 bases, leaving 14 bases between them. Germline CDR1 and CDR2: MNHNS and SASEGT. This CDR3 region has 14 residues. CDR3: CASRYMGGDQPQHF. CDR3 nucleotide sequence: TGTGCCAGCAGGTATATGGGGGGCGATCAGCCCCAGCATTTT.

This clone showed up just a few times. In DNA, the CDR3 is TGTGCCAGCAGCTCACCCGGGACAGGGCCCTACGAGCAGTACTTC. Its protein product is CASSSPGTGPYEQYF. This rearrangement joins TRBV9 to TRBJ2-7, with TRBD1 matching 9 bases. The CDR3 is 15 residues long. Germline trimming cut 4 bases from V and 2 bases from J; bases unmatched to any gene: 7. The germline gives CDR1 SGDLS, CDR2 YYNGEE.

The chain has TRBV5-4 and TRBJ1-1; weak D call: TRBD1 (5 bases). CDR3 length: 17 residues. Germline-derived CDR1 and CDR2 are SGHNT and YYREEE (reference sequence). V lost 7 bases to trimming and J lost 3 bases, with 25 bases between them. The CDR3 sequence: CASSRGSGLGLDTEAFF. In DNA form, the CDR3 reads TGTGCCAGCTCCCGCGGCTCGGGGCTAGGTCTGGACACTGAAGCTTTCTTT.

V usage is TRBV6-5 and J usage is TRBJ2-5; 8 nucleotides match TRBD2. With V trimmed by 2 bases and J by 5 bases, 7 bases remained unmatched. The germline V gene has CDR1 MNHEY and CDR2 SVGAGI. The CDR3 length is 15 residues. The CDR3 sequence is CASSYPAGGGETQYF. In nucleotides, the CDR3 is TGTGCCAGCAGTTACCCTGCGGGGGGCGGGGAGACCCAGTACTTC.

This sequence joins TRBV27 and TRBJ1-6; no clear D gene. CDR1 and CDR2 (germline): MNHEY, SMNVEV (reference sequence). V was pared by 3 bases and J by 7 bases, with 4 bases between. The CDR3 is 12 amino acids. CDR3 in amino acids: CASSLANSPLHF. CDR3 bases: TGTGCCAGCAGTTTGGCGAATTCACCCCTCCACTTT.

This chain uses TRBV19 with TRBJ2-7; D is unclear. The V end lost 4 bases, the J end lost 0 bases, and 16 bases lay between the germline ends. Germline assignment: CDR1 LNHDA and CDR2 SQIVND (reference sequence). CDR3 size: 16 residues. CDR3 coding DNA: TGTGCCAGTAGTAGTGTCGGAAAGTCCAGCTCCTACGAGCAGTACTTC. The encoded protein is CASSSVGKSSSYEQYF.

The chain carries TRBV6-5 and TRBJ2-1; D may be TRBD2 (5 bases). The CDR3 covers 14 residues. Trimming removed 6 bases from V and 1 base from J, with 10 bases in between. Germline V gene data show CDR1 as MNHEY and CDR2 as SVGAGI. CDR3 in DNA: TGTGCCAGCAGGACTATTGGGTCCTACAATGAGCAGTTCTTC. Its translation: CASRTIGSYNEQFF.